The 30 T cell receptor beta chains given below trace back to one sample, sequenced in a study of T cells in localized non-small cell lung cancer. Only in-frame clones appear in the TCRdb table, and some are missing; sequencing was by immunoSEQ multiplex PCR. The sample consists of 60,000 or so clones, 81% of them appearing once. The material was PBMCs, obtained before any cancer treatment. The origin of the receptors is a man aged 40 to 70 with stage II lung adenocarcinoma.

The rearrangement uses TRBV14 and TRBJ1-2; D might be TRBD1 (5 bases). Between the trimmed V and J ends, which lost 4 bases and 6 bases, there was a span of 15 bases. Germline loops: CDR1 SGHDN, CDR2 FVKESK. The CDR3 has 14 amino acids. CDR3: CASSRMGLQNGYTF. The CDR3 bases are TGTGCCAGCAGCCGAATGGGACTCCAAAATGGCTACACCTTC.

This sequence joins TRBV4-1 and TRBJ1-2; D unclear. The CDR3 consists of 16 residues. Trimming cost V 0 bases and J 4 bases, with 15 bases left between them. CDR1 MGHRA and CDR2 YSYEKL come from the germline V gene. The CDR3 DNA reads as TGCGCCAGCAGCCAAGAGAATGGCATACCTACCTATGGCTACACCTTC. Its protein is CASSQENGIPTYGYTF.

The chain is built from TRBV7-9 and TRBJ2-3; weak D call: TRBD1 (5 bases). This CDR3 has 15 residues. Germline loops: CDR1 SEHNR, CDR2 FQNEAQ (reference sequence). Trimming stripped 4 bases from V and 0 bases from J, with 11 bases between. The chain's CDR3 is CASSSQAGSTDTQYF. CDR3 sequence (DNA): TGTGCCAGCAGCTCACAGGCCGGGAGCACAGATACGCAGTATTTT.

This sequence joins TRBV11-2 and TRBJ2-3; D might be TRBD1 (8 bases). The CDR3 extends over 16 amino acids. V gave up 5 bases and J gave up 4 bases, with 19 bases separating them. The germline V gene encodes CDR1 SGHAT and CDR2 FQNNGV. The CDR3 region has the DNA TGTGCCAGCAGCAGGGGGGGTCAGGGGGCCCCAGATACGCAGTATTTT. It translates to CASSRGGQGAPDTQYF.

The gene calls are TRBV20-1 and TRBJ2-1; D not resolved. Germline V gene lookup returns CDR1 DFQATT and CDR2 SNEGSKA (reference sequence). The CDR3 has 11 residues. V was shortened by 2 bases and J by 10 bases, with 9 bases between the two germline ends. The CDR3 region is CSARPSVEQFF. For the CDR3, the DNA is TGCAGTGCTAGACCATCAGTAGAGCAGTTCTTC.

CDR3 residues: CASSKDRVYKNIQYF. For the CDR3, the DNA is TGTGCCAGTAGTAAGGATCGGGTTTACAAAAACATTCAGTACTTC. The V call is TRBV19, the J call TRBJ2-4; no reliable D call. CDR3 length: 15 residues. Trimming stripped 4 bases from V and 3 bases from J, with 13 bases between. The V gene's germline CDR1 is LNHDA and CDR2 SQIVND (reference sequence). Full variable domain (missing parts from reference TRBV19 and TRBJ2-4): DGGITQSPKYLFRKEGQNVTLSCEQNLNHDAMYWYRQDPGQGLRLIYYSQIVNDFQKGDIAEGYSVSREKKESFPLTVTSAQKNPTAFYLCASSKDRVYKNIQYFGAGTRLSVL.

About this clone: Different DNA sequences within this sample yield the same CDR3. The chain joins TRBV18 to TRBJ1-2; a weak D match, TRBD1 (6 bases). V was shortened by 2 bases and J by 2 bases, with 6 bases between the two germline ends. The CDR3 loop spans 13 amino acids. The germline gives CDR1 KGHSH, CDR2 LQKENI. CDR3: CASSPDRNYGYTF. CDR3 DNA sequence: TGTGCCAGCTCACCAGACAGGAACTATGGCTACACCTTC.

The chain has TRBV6-5 and TRBJ1-2; D is unresolved. The CDR3 spans 15 residues. V lost 0 bases, J lost 2 bases, and 10 bases lay in between. CDR1 and CDR2 (germline): MNHEY, SVGAGI. The CDR3 loop is CASSYSSDGNYGYTF. CDR3 DNA sequence: TGTGCCAGCAGTTACTCAAGCGACGGGAACTATGGCTACACCTTC.

J is TRBJ1-2 and V is TRBV4-1; unclear D gene. The CDR3 loop spans 15 amino acids. With 3 bases removed from V and 1 base from J, the gap between germline ends came to 12 bases. The germline V gene has CDR1 MGHRA and CDR2 YSYEKL. The CDR3 sequence: CASSQAGGVNYGYTF. The DNA for the CDR3 is TGCGCCAGCAGCCAGGCAGGAGGCGTTAACTATGGCTACACCTTC.

V and J are TRBV4-3 and TRBJ1-1, with D possibly TRBD1 on 6 matching bases. The length of the CDR3 is 14 residues. Germline V gene lookup returns CDR1 LGHNA and CDR2 YSLEER. Trimming removed 1 base from V and 2 bases from J, with 8 bases in between. The CDR3 nucleotides are TGCGCCAGCAGCCAAGGACAGGAAAACACTGAAGCTTTCTTT. Protein sequence: CASSQGQENTEAFF.

The V and J genes are TRBV7-8 and TRBJ2-1, with D uncertain. V was pared by 2 bases and J by 8 bases, with 7 bases between. This CDR3 is built from 12 residues. CDR1 and CDR2 (germline): SGHVS, FQNEAQ. The CDR3, as DNA: TGTGCCAGCAGCTTAAACACCCATGAGCAGTTCTTC. This encodes CASSLNTHEQFF.

The chain links TRBV7-6 to TRBJ1-1, with D possibly TRBD1 on 5 matching bases. Between the trimmed V and J ends, which lost 5 bases and 5 bases, there was a span of 15 bases. The CDR3 extends over 14 amino acids. Germline V gene data show CDR1 as SGHVS and CDR2 as FNYEAQ. In nucleotides, the CDR3 is TGTGCCAGCAGCGCCGGAGGGGCCGTAACTGAAGCTTTCTTT. Amino acid sequence: CASSAGGAVTEAFF.

V is TRBV5-4 and J is TRBJ1-3, with D unresolved. V was clipped by 1 base and J by 2 bases, with 7 bases between them. CDR1 is SGHNT and CDR2 is YYREEE in the germline V gene (reference sequence). The CDR3 covers 14 residues. This chain's CDR3 is CASSLLGAGNTIYF. CDR3 bases: TGTGCCAGCAGCTTGCTCGGGGCTGGAAACACCATATATTTT.

The chain employs TRBV19 and TRBJ2-7; maybe TRBD1 (6 bases). This CDR3 is built from 14 residues. Trimming stripped 6 bases from V and 3 bases from J, with 15 bases between. CDR1 is LNHDA and CDR2 is SQIVND in the germline V gene (reference sequence). The CDR3 is CASSDPKDSYEQYF. The DNA for the CDR3 is TGTGCCAGTAGCGATCCTAAGGACAGCTACGAGCAGTACTTC.

V is TRBV4-3 and J is TRBJ2-7, with TRBD1 matching over 9 bases. Germline CDR1 and CDR2: LGHNA and YSLEER. With 2 bases clipped from V and 4 bases from J, the junction kept 6 bases outside the gene matches. This CDR3 contains 15 residues. CDR3 DNA: TGCGCCAGCAGCCAAAAGGCACAGGGGGCATACGAGCAGTACTTC. Amino acids: CASSQKAQGAYEQYF.

V usage is TRBV4-1 and J usage is TRBJ2-1; 9 bases match TRBD1. The CDR3 has 16 amino acids. V gave up 0 bases and J gave up 4 bases; unmatched junction bases: 4. In germline, CDR1 is MGHRA, CDR2 YSYEKL. The CDR3 sequence: CASSQDGGTGYNEQFF. The CDR3 DNA reads TGCGCCAGCAGCCAAGATGGGGGGACAGGGTACAATGAGCAGTTCTTC.

The chain recombines TRBV7-3 with TRBJ2-5; D unclear. The V end lost 0 bases, the J end lost 5 bases, and 13 bases lay between the germline ends. Germline V CDR1 and CDR2: SGHTA, FQGTGA. This CDR3 has 15 amino acids. The CDR3 nucleotides read TGTGCCAGCAGCTTAACGAACTTAGTTGGGGAGACCCAGTACTTC. Translated, it gives CASSLTNLVGETQYF.

The V call is TRBV6-1, the J call TRBJ1-2; 10 bases match TRBD1. Germline values: CDR1 MNHNS, CDR2 SASEGT. After removal of 5 bases from V and 5 bases from J, the junction contained 5 bases not matched to a gene. The CDR3 covers 14 residues. The CDR3: CASSLGQGGYGYTF. In nucleotides, the CDR3 is TGTGCCAGCAGTCTTGGACAGGGGGGATATGGCTACACCTTC.

This clone is a singleton in its sample. The chain carries TRBV20-1 and TRBJ1-3; possibly TRBD1 for D (5 bases). Germline V gene data show CDR1 as DFQATT and CDR2 as SNEGSKA (reference sequence). This CDR3 has 11 amino acids. The CDR3 spells CCCRVGNTIYF. The CDR3 DNA is TGCTGCTGCAGGGTTGGAAACACCATATATTTT.

The chain carries TRBV19 and TRBJ2-1, with 11 positions matching TRBD2. The CDR3 length is 17 residues. V lost 2 bases and J lost 2; bases outside the gene matches: 5. From germline, CDR1 is LNHDA and CDR2 SQIVND (reference sequence). The CDR3 DNA reads TGTGCCAGTAGTATAAGACGACTAGCGGGGCCCTACAATGAGCAGTTCTTC. Protein product: CASSIRRLAGPYNEQFF.

CDR3 bases: TGTGCCAGCTCACGACTCTCAGGGGGAAGCGAGCAGTACTTC. Translating gives CASSRLSGGSEQYF. This chain links TRBV18 with TRBJ2-7; TRBD1 aligns across 7 bases. The CDR3 is 14 amino acids. The V and J ends lost 4 bases and 6 bases, in that order; junction bases with no gene match: 9. CDR1 and CDR2 from the germline V gene are KGHSH and LQKENI.

V and J are TRBV7-2 and TRBJ1-5, with D unresolved. Trimming pared 1 base from V and 6 bases from J, leaving 13 bases between. The V gene's germline CDR1 is SGHTA and CDR2 FQGNSA. CDR3 size: 15 residues. The CDR3 coding sequence is TGTGCCAGCAGCTTAGGGGAGTTAGGGTTTCAGCCCCAGCATTTT. As protein: CASSLGELGFQPQHF.

This chain uses TRBV15 with TRBJ2-5; D may correspond to TRBD1 or TRBD2 (5 bases each). V was cut by 3 bases and J by 4 bases, with 12 bases left in between. The CDR3 contains 14 residues. CDR1 LNHNV and CDR2 YYDKDF come from the germline V gene (reference sequence). Here the CDR3 DNA reads TGTGCCACCAGCAGCCGAGGGGATGGAGAGACCCAGTACTTC. It translates to CATSSRGDGETQYF.

V and J are TRBV5-1 and TRBJ2-1, with 10 bases matching TRBD2. CDR3 length: 15 residues. The germline gives CDR1 SGHRS, CDR2 YFSETQ. Trimming at V came to 7 bases and at J to 7 bases, leaving 11 bases not matched to a gene. In DNA form, the CDR3 reads TGCGCCAGCTCGGTAGGGACTAGCGTCTTGAATGAGCAGTTCTTC. Its translation: CASSVGTSVLNEQFF.

The CDR3 sequence is CASSLEGGHQPQHF. The CDR3 DNA sequence: TGTGCCAGCAGCCTCGAGGGGGGACACCAGCCCCAGCATTTT. The chain uses TRBV6-6 and TRBJ1-5; D perhaps matches TRBD1 (6 bases). Trimming took 6 bases from V and 7 from J, leaving 16 bases between them. The CDR3 is made up of 14 amino acids. Germline assignment: CDR1 MNHNY and CDR2 SVGAGI (reference sequence).

V usage is TRBV6-4 and J usage is TRBJ2-7; D tentatively fits TRBD1 or TRBD2 (5 bases each). Germline CDR1 is MRHNA and CDR2 is SNTAGT. V was shortened by 3 bases and J by 2 bases, with 11 bases between the two germline ends. CDR3 length equals 14 residues. The CDR3 loop is CASSEGTPPYEQYF. CDR3 DNA: TGTGCCAGCAGTGAGGGGACGCCTCCCTACGAGCAGTACTTC.

The chain is built from TRBV29-1 and TRBJ2-1, with TRBD2 matching 14 bases. Germline loops: CDR1 SQVTM, CDR2 ANQGSEA. This CDR3 comprises 16 residues. Trimming at V came to 1 base and at J to 7 bases, leaving 6 bases not matched to a gene. The chain's CDR3 is CSVEVAGTSGRNEQFF. The CDR3 nucleotides are TGCAGCGTTGAAGTCGCCGGGACTAGCGGGAGAAATGAGCAGTTCTTC.

The V and J genes are TRBV7-2 and TRBJ2-1, with no clear D. The CDR3 sequence is 16 residues long. Germline assignment: CDR1 SGHTA and CDR2 FQGNSA. Trimming removed 1 base from V and 0 bases from J, with 10 bases in between. CDR3 DNA: TGTGCCAGCAGCTTAGTGGCCGCGAGCTCCTACAATGAGCAGTTCTTC. This sequence encodes CASSLVAASSYNEQFF.

This clone was seen only a few times. The chain recombines TRBV7-9 with TRBJ2-3; TRBD2 matches at 8 bases. V shed 2 bases, J shed 6 bases, and the junction held 10 bases outside the gene matches. The CDR3 has 16 residues. Germline values: CDR1 SEHNR, CDR2 FQNEAQ (reference sequence). CDR3 DNA sequence: TGTGCCAGCAGCTTATTCGACGGGAGGGGTAAGGATACGCAGTATTTT. It translates to CASSLFDGRGKDTQYF.

This clone was recorded at least ten times. The chain links TRBV7-2 to TRBJ2-2; D is perhaps TRBD2 (6 bases). Trimming stripped 5 bases from V and 0 bases from J, with 16 bases between. The CDR3 totals 17 residues. Germline V gene sequence: CDR1 SGHTA, CDR2 FQGNSA. CDR3 in DNA: TGTGCCAGCAGCCCGCCGGGGGTTGCGGCGAACACCGGGGAGCTGTTTTTT. Its protein product is CASSPPGVAANTGELFF. The full variable domain, its missing parts supplied by reference TRBV7-2 and TRBJ2-2, is GAGVSQSPSNKVTEKGKDVELRCDPISGHTALYWYRQSLGQGLEFLIYFQGNSAPDKSGLPSDRFSAERTGGSVSTLTIQRTQQEDSAVYLCASSPPGVAANTGELFFGEGSRLTVL.